At least ten counts were recorded for the clone carrying this TCR beta chain. Its antigen remains unidentified. Per germline, CDR1 ENHRY and CDR2 SYGVKD. V was trimmed by 6 bases and J by 1 base, leaving 11 bases between them. This CDR3 spans 14 amino acids. TCRdb itself ran the reads through MiXCR, one entry per CDR3 protein. The sample lists some 400,000 distinct CDR3 sequences; roughly 18% were seen once. The record originates from a study of T cell repertoires in cytomegalovirus infection. Turning to the study itself: Public TCR beta signatures marked donors with CMV infection and the matching HLA.

Study-wide results and limits: The ex vivo response was dominated by HLA-C-restricted CMV-specific TCR beta clonotypes. CMV carriers with the relevant HLA were identified by cumulative public TCR beta family frequency.

The receptor's source is a human donor in good health (CMV status not recorded). Some clones in this sample may be carry-over from other donors' samples. The sample consisted of PBMCs. This rearrangement joins TRBV10-3 to TRBJ2-3, with D possibly matching TRBD2 (5 bases). The CDR3 reads CAIRRTGGTDTQYF. The CDR3 nucleotides read TGTGCCATCAGGAGGACTGGTGGCACAGATACGCAGTATTTT.